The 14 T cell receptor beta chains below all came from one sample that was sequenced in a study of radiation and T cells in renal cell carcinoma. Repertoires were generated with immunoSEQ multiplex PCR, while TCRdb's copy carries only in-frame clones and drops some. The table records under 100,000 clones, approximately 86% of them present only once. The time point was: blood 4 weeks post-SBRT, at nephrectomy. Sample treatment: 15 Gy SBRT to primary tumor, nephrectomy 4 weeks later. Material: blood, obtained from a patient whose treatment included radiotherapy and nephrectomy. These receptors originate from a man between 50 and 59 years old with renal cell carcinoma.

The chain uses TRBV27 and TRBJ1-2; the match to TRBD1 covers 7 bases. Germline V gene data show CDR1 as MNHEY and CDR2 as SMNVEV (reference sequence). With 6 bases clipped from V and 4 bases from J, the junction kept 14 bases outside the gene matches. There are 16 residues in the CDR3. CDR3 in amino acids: CASSPSRDSILYGYTF. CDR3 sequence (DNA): TGTGCCAGCAGCCCCTCCAGGGACAGTATTCTCTATGGCTACACCTTC.

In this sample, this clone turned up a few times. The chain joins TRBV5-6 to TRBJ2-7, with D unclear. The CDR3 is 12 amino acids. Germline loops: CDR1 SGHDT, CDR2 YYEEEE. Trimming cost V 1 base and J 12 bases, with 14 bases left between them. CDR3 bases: TGTGCCAGCAGCTTGAGTGCCGGACCACGGTACTTC. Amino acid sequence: CASSLSAGPRYF.

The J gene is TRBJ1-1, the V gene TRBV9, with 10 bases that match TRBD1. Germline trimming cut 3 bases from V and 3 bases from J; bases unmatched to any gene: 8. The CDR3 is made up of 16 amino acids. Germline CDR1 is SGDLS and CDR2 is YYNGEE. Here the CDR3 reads CASSEKSGQGYTEAFF. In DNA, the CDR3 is TGTGCCAGCAGCGAGAAGTCGGGACAGGGGTACACTGAAGCTTTCTTT.

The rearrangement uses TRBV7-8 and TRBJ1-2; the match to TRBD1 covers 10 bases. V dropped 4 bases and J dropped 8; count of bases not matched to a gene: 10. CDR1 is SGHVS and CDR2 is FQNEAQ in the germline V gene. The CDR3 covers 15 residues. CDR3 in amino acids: CASSSSGQGVRGYTF. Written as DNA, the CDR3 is TGTGCCAGCAGCTCCTCCGGACAGGGGGTACGGGGCTACACCTTC.

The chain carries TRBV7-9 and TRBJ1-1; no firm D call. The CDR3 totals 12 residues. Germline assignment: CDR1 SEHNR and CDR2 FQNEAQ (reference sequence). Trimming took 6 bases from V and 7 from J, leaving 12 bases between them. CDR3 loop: CASSPWGDEAFF. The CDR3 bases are TGTGCCAGCAGTCCCTGGGGTGATGAAGCTTTCTTT.

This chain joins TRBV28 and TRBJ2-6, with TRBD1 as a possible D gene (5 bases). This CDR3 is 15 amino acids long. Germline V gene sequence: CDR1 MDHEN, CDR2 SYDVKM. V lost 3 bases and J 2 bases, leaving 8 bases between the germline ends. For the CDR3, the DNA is TGTGCCAGCAGTTTGGGCAGGGCTGGGGCCAACGTCCTGACTTTC. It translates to CASSLGRAGANVLTF.

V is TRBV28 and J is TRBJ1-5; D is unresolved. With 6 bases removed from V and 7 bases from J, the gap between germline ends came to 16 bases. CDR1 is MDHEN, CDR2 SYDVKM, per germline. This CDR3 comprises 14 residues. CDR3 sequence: CASRPQSGWQPQHF. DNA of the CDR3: TGTGCCAGCAGACCACAGAGCGGTTGGCAGCCCCAGCATTTT. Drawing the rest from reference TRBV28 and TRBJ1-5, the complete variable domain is DVKVTQSSRYLVKRTGEKVFLECVQDMDHENMFWYRQDPGLGLRLIYFSYDVKMKEKGDIPEGYSVSREKKERFSLILESASTNQTSMYLCASRPQSGWQPQHFGDGTRLSIL.

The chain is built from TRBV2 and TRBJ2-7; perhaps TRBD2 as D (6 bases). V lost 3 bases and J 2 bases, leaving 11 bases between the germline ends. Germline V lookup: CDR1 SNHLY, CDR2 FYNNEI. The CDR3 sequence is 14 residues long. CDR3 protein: CASSEGRGTYEQYF. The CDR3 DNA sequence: TGTGCCAGCAGTGAGGGGCGGGGCACCTACGAGCAGTACTTC.

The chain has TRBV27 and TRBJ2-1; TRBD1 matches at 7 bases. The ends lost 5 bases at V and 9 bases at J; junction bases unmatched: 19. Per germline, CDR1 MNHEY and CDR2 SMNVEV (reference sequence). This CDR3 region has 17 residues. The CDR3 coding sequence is TGTGCCAGCAGTCCCGAGCCGAATAGACAGGGCCTACGTGAGCAGTTCTTC. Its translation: CASSPEPNRQGLREQFF.

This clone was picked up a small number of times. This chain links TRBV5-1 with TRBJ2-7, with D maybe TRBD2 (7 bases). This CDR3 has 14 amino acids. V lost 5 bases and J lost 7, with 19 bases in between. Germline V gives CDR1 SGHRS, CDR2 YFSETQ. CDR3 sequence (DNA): TGCGCCAGCAGTTCCCGGGGGGCCATCTTTGAGCAGTACTTC. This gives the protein CASSSRGAIFEQYF. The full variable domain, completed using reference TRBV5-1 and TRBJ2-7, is KAGVTQTPRYLIKTRGQQVTLSCSPISGHRSVSWYQQTPGQGLQFLFEYFSETQRNKGNFPGRFSGRQFSNSRSEMNVSTLELGDSALYLCASSSRGAIFEQYFGPGTRLTVT.

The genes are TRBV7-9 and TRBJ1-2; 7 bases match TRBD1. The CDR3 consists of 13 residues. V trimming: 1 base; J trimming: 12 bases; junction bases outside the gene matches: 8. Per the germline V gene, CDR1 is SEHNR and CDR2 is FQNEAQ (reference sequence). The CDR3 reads CASSLGIDRADTF. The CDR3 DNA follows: TGTGCCAGCAGCTTAGGGATAGACAGGGCGGACACCTTC.

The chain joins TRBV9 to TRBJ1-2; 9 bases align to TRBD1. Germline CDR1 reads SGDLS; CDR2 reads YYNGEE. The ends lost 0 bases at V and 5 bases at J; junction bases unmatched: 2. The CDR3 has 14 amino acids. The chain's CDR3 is CASSVGGTGYGYTF. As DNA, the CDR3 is TGTGCCAGCAGCGTAGGGGGGACAGGGTATGGCTACACCTTC.

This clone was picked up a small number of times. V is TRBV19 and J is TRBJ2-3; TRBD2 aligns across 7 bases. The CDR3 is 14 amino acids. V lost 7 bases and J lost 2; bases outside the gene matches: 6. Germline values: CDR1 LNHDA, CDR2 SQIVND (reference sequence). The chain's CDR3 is CASKREGLTDTQYF. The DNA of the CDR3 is TGTGCCAGTAAGAGGGAGGGCCTCACAGATACGCAGTATTTT.

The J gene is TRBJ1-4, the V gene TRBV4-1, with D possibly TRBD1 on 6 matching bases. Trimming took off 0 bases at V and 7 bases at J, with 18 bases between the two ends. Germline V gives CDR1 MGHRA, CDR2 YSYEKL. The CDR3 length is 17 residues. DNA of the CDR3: TGCGCCAGCAGCCAAGATCGGGCAGGGGCCAGCGGTGAAAAACTGTTTTTT. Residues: CASSQDRAGASGEKLFF.